Below, one T cell receptor (beta chain) is given with its context. The antigen remains undetermined. Use of 60 Vbeta and 13 Jbeta primers characterized the PCR. Method: immunoSEQ multiplex PCR; TCRdb's copy keeps in-frame clones and lacks some. This sample carries roughly 180,000 clones, roughly 85% of them seen once, and the ten largest clones take 1%. Germline V gene sequence: CDR1 SGHNT, CDR2 YENEEA. The V segment lost 5 bases and the J segment 7 bases; nucleotides outside the gene matches: 10. The CDR3 contains 16 residues. The record originates from a study of cytomegalovirus exposure and HLA in healthy donors. Study-wide background: Earlier results showed 90 million to 130 million unique TCR beta sequences derived from 150 million to 200 million T cells.

Study observations and caveats: Association of a missense DCLRE1C variant with TCR beta V- and J-gene trimming was reported in a later analysis.

The TCR comes from a boy between 2 and 15 years old in good health and CMV-seronegative. This chain connects TRBV11-3 to TRBJ2-2; 10 bases are shared with TRBD2. Input material: PBMCs. The CDR3 coding sequence is TGTGCCAGCAGCATCCGACTAGCGGGTCCAGGCGGGGAGCTGTTTTTT. It codes for CASSIRLAGPGGELFF.